Below are 2 T cell receptor beta chains sequenced from a single sample in a study of T cell clones after liver transplantation (dated by TCRdb to the late 2010s). Libraries were constructed by the immunoSEQ multiplex PCR assay. TCRdb limited this immuneACCESS table to in-frame rearrangements with V and J called. A share of clones is missing; checked studies link under half to unresolved V genes, and the rest is unexplained. This sample has about 20,000 clones in its table, and around 91% of those were observed once. In total, the top ten clones hold under 15% of the sample. This specimen consisted of CD8+ T cells from blood, obtained just over 45 months after liver transplant. The receptors come from a human patient who received a liver transplant. Some T cells seen after a transplant may have their origin in the graft donor.

This clone was seen only once. In nucleotides, the CDR3 is TGCGCCAGCAGCCCCCCCGCGGCGGTCCCCGAGACCCAGTACTTC. Translating gives CASSPPAAVPETQYF. The chain has TRBV4-1 and TRBJ2-5; D is unresolved. Germline V gives CDR1 MGHRA, CDR2 YSYEKL. V was pared by 4 bases and J by 5 bases, with 17 bases between. This CDR3 region has 15 residues.

V and J are TRBV2 and TRBJ2-2, with a possible D match to TRBD1 (6 bases). This CDR3 has 19 amino acids. From germline, CDR1 is SNHLY and CDR2 FYNNEI. Deletions cut 1 base from V and 0 bases from J, with 18 bases between. The CDR3 protein is CASSEDRVEGDSNTGELFF. Here the CDR3 DNA reads TGTGCCAGCAGTGAAGACAGGGTTGAGGGGGATTCGAACACCGGGGAGCTGTTTTTT.